Listed below are T cell receptor beta chains from one sample, sequenced in a study of cytomegalovirus exposure and HLA in healthy donors. Only in-frame clones appear in the TCRdb table, and some are missing; sequencing was by immunoSEQ multiplex PCR. This table holds 120,000 or so clones, 95% to 96% found once. What was sequenced was PBMCs. The receptors derive from a man younger than 35 in good health and CMV-seronegative. The CDR3 runs from the conserved cysteine through the conserved F or W. Fields, in order: D gene, clone size, J gene, V gene, CDR3 protein, CDR3 DNA. The D gene is left open where the match is weak. The listing skips clone size in some rows; elsewhere it reads once, few, many or a size class.

TRBD2 | - | TRBJ2-7 | TRBV27 | CASSRAAGLFYEQYF | TGTGCCAGCAGTCGAGCAGCGGGACTTTTCTACGAGCAGTACTTC
- | - | TRBJ2-5 | TRBV29-1 | CSVGAQETQYF | TGCAGCGTTGGGGCTCAAGAGACCCAGTACTTC
- | - | TRBJ2-2 | TRBV4-1 | CASSHRLNTGELFF | TGCGCCAGCAGCCACAGGTTGAACACCGGGGAGCTGTTTTTT
TRBD1 | - | TRBJ2-5 | TRBV7-2 | CASSLAGTGTPKTQYF | TGTGCCAGCAGCTTAGCCGGGACAGGGACCCCGAAGACCCAGTACTTC
- | - | TRBJ1-3 | TRBV18 | CASSPLSWTNSGNTIYF | TGTGCCAGCTCACCACTTTCTTGGACAAACTCTGGAAACACCATATATTTT
- | - | TRBJ1-2 | TRBV11-3 | CASSLGGGRGYTF | TGTGCCAGCAGCTTAGGCGGGGGAAGGGGCTACACCTTC
TRBD2 | - | TRBJ2-1 | TRBV18 | CASSQGLAGDSNEQFF | TGTGCCAGCTCACAGGGACTAGCGGGAGATAGCAATGAGCAGTTCTTC
- | - | TRBJ1-1 | TRBV28 | CASTSGTEAFF | TGTGCCAGCACGTCGGGCACTGAAGCTTTCTTT
- | once | TRBJ1-2 | TRBV28 | CASSLRQTYGYTF | TGTGCCAGCAGTTTAAGACAGACCTATGGCTACACCTTC
TRBD1 | - | TRBJ2-3 | TRBV5-1 | CASSYQGDGTDTQYF | TGCGCCAGCAGCTACCAGGGGGATGGTACAGATACGCAGTATTTT
- | - | TRBJ1-1 | TRBV6-1 | CASSVTGPYTEAFF | TGTGCCAGCAGTGTTACAGGGCCCTACACTGAAGCTTTCTTT
TRBD2 | - | TRBJ2-4 | TRBV11-1 | CASSLWEGGKNIQYF | TGTGCCAGCAGCCTTTGGGAGGGTGGCAAAAACATTCAGTACTTC
TRBD2 | few | TRBJ2-2 | TRBV7-3 | CASSETGTSGSGELFF | TGTGCCAGCAGCGAAACCGGGACTAGCGGCTCTGGGGAGCTGTTTTTT
TRBD2 | once | TRBJ2-3 | TRBV7-9 | CASSMDRLAGTDTQYF | TGTGCCAGCAGCATGGATAGACTAGCGGGCACAGATACGCAGTATTTT
- | - | TRBJ2-3 | TRBV7-9 | CASSLLQGSSPSTDTQYF | TGTGCCAGCAGCTTGCTCCAAGGTAGCAGCCCTAGCACAGATACGCAGTATTTT
TRBD1 | - | TRBJ1-1 | TRBV6-6 | CASRQGANTEAFF | TGTGCCAGCAGGCAGGGGGCAAACACTGAAGCTTTCTTT
- | - | TRBJ2-1 | TRBV28 | CASATSLAKQFF | TGTGCCAGCGCTACCTCACTAGCCAAGCAGTTCTTC
TRBD1 | once | TRBJ2-2 | TRBV11-2 | CASSLGGTVELFF | TGTGCCAGCAGCTTAGGAGGGACAGTTGAGCTGTTTTTT
- | - | TRBJ1-5 | TRBV28 | CASSRGPNQPQHF | TGTGCCAGCAGCAGGGGCCCTAATCAGCCCCAGCATTTT
- | - | TRBJ1-2 | TRBV6-5 | CASSYSGTGDYGYTF | TGTGCCAGCAGTTACTCGGGCACCGGGGACTATGGCTACACCTTC
- | - | TRBJ1-1 | TRBV7-8 | CASSDNRAMNTEAFF | TGTGCCAGCAGCGACAACAGGGCTATGAACACTGAAGCTTTCTTT
- | - | TRBJ1-1 | TRBV10-3 | CAISGNTEAFF | TGTGCCATCAGCGGGAACACTGAAGCTTTCTTT
TRBD1 | - | TRBJ1-4 | TRBV7-2 | CASSLARGPGLFF | TGTGCCAGCAGCTTAGCGAGGGGGCCGGGACTGTTTTTT
- | - | TRBJ1-2 | TRBV2 | CASSETQNPNYGYTF | TGTGCCAGCAGTGAAACCCAGAACCCTAACTATGGCTACACCTTC
- | - | TRBJ2-5 | TRBV5-1 | CASSLGQTQETQYF | TGCGCCAGCAGCTTGGGACAAACCCAAGAGACCCAGTACTTC
TRBD2 | - | TRBJ2-4 | TRBV10-2 | CASTVAGGLDIQYF | TGCGCCAGCACCGTGGCGGGAGGGTTAGACATTCAGTACTTC
- | - | TRBJ1-3 | TRBV4-2 | CASSQDALEGNTIYF | TGTGCCAGCAGCCAAGATGCCCTAGAGGGAAACACCATATATTTT
- | once | TRBJ2-1 | TRBV11-2 | CASSLALRSDNEQFF | TGTGCCAGCAGCTTAGCCCTTCGAAGCGACAATGAGCAGTTCTTC
TRBD2 | - | TRBJ2-1 | TRBV19 | CASSMPGGGYNEQFF | TGTGCCAGTAGTATGCCGGGAGGGGGCTACAATGAGCAGTTCTTC
TRBD1 | - | TRBJ1-2 | TRBV10-3 | CAISVGQGYGYTF | TGTGCCATCAGCGTGGGACAGGGTTATGGCTACACCTTC
TRBD2 | - | TRBJ2-2 | TRBV10-2 | CASSSSGRAAGTGELFF | TGCGCCAGCTCATCTAGCGGGAGGGCTGCGGGCACCGGGGAGCTGTTTTTT
- | - | TRBJ2-7 | TRBV27 | CASSPDYIEQYF | TGTGCCAGCAGTCCAGACTATATCGAGCAGTACTTC
- | once | TRBJ2-7 | TRBV28 | CASRSHDSYEQYF | TGTGCCAGCAGGTCACATGATTCCTACGAGCAGTACTTC
- | - | TRBJ2-7 | TRBV6-6 | CASGEKQYF | TGTGCCAGCGGAGAGAAGCAGTACTTC
TRBD2 | - | TRBJ2-1 | TRBV2 | CARLRTSGRVNEQFF | TGTGCCCGCCTTCGGACTAGCGGGAGGGTAAATGAGCAGTTCTTC
TRBD2 | - | TRBJ2-3 | TRBV11-2 | CASSLGLAADTQYF | TGTGCCAGCAGCTTGGGACTAGCGGCAGATACGCAGTATTTT
TRBD2 | - | TRBJ2-7 | TRBV5-4 | CASSLTSGTYEQYF | TGTGCCAGCAGCTTGACTAGCGGGACCTACGAGCAGTACTTC
TRBD1 | - | TRBJ1-1 | TRBV5-4 | CASSLGSTGLGTEAFF | TGTGCCAGCAGCCTCGGATCGACAGGGCTCGGCACTGAAGCTTTCTTT
- | - | TRBJ2-5 | TRBV6-5 | CASSPGQETQYF | TGTGCCAGCAGCCCCGGCCAAGAGACCCAGTACTTC
TRBD2 | - | TRBJ2-1 | TRBV19 | CASSMGLAGVNEQFF | TGTGCCAGTAGTATGGGACTAGCGGGGGTCAATGAGCAGTTCTTC
- | - | TRBJ2-7 | TRBV5-1 | CASSSDPGEQYF | TGCGCCAGCAGCTCCGATCCGGGCGAGCAGTACTTC
- | - | TRBJ1-5 | TRBV15 | CATSLGGANQPQHF | TGTGCCACCAGCCTCGGGGGGGCCAATCAGCCCCAGCATTTT
- | - | TRBJ2-2 | TRBV18 | CASSPTETNTGELFF | TGTGCCAGCTCACCCACAGAGACCAACACCGGGGAGCTGTTTTTT
TRBD1 | - | TRBJ1-1 | TRBV30 | CAARGRKTEAFF | TGTGCCGCCAGGGGGCGAAAGACTGAAGCTTTCTTT
- | - | TRBJ2-7 | TRBV12-2 | CASRQPPGLAGALFGYEQYF | TGTGCAAGTCGGCAACCCCCCGGACTAGCGGGAGCCCTCTTTGGGTACGAGCAGTACTTC
TRBD1 | - | TRBJ1-5 | TRBV6-1 | CASRMTGDSNQPQHF | TGTGCCAGCAGAATGACAGGGGATAGCAATCAGCCCCAGCATTTT